Below are 31 T cell receptor beta chains sequenced from a single sample in a study of spatial heterogeneity in lung cancer. MiXCR, run by TCRdb on the 5' RACE reads, gives a single entry per CDR3 protein. This sample has some 64,000 distinct CDR3 sequences, with about 8% found just once. Sample time point: sample taken at primary tumor resection. Whole RNA obtained from tumor, nontumor lung or frozen PBMC underwent sequencing without sorting. The input for sequencing was PBMCs, taken at surgery. Every receptor here comes from a female donor with early-stage non-small cell lung cancer.

This clonotype was seen more than once but under ten times. The chain carries TRBV28 and TRBJ2-7; perhaps TRBD1 as D (6 bases). This CDR3 contains 15 residues. Germline V gene lookup returns CDR1 MDHEN and CDR2 SYDVKM. Between the trimmed V and J ends, which lost 5 bases and 4 bases, there was a span of 18 bases. Here the CDR3 DNA reads TGTGCCAGCAGTCTCCGTCCCGGGACATTTTACGAGCAGTACTTC. This gives the protein CASSLRPGTFYEQYF.

Ten or more counts support this clonotype. The gene calls are TRBV12-3 or TRBV12-4 and TRBJ2-4, with 9 positions matching TRBD2. V lost 7 bases, J lost 5 bases, and 3 bases stayed unmatched. This CDR3 comprises 13 residues. CDR3 coding DNA: TGTGCCAGCACCGTAGCGGGGGAAAACATTCAGTACTTC. Its translation: CASTVAGENIQYF.

This clonotype was counted between two and nine times. The V gene is TRBV7-8, the J gene TRBJ2-1; D gene uncertain. V was pared by 5 bases and J by 8 bases, with 19 bases between. Germline V gene lookup returns CDR1 SGHVS and CDR2 FQNEAQ. The CDR3 totals 15 residues. This CDR3 reads CASSLEAGKGHEQFF. Here the CDR3 DNA reads TGTGCCAGCAGCCTCGAGGCAGGAAAGGGCCATGAGCAGTTCTTC. The whole variable domain, remainder taken from reference TRBV7-8 and TRBJ2-1, is GAGVSQSPRYKVAKRGQDVALRCDPISGHVSLFWYQQALGQGPEFLTYFQNEAQLDKSGLPSDRFFAERPEGSVSTLKIQRTQQEDSAVYLCASSLEAGKGHEQFFGPGTRLTVL.

This clonotype was counted many times. V is TRBV20-1 and J is TRBJ1-5; the D is unclear. The CDR3 has 14 amino acids. V was shortened by 0 bases and J by 0 bases, with 6 bases between the two germline ends. Looked up from germline, CDR1 is DFQATT and CDR2 is SNEGSKA (reference sequence). This CDR3 is CSARDRRSNQPQHF. As DNA, the CDR3 is TGCAGTGCTAGAGATAGGCGTAGCAATCAGCCCCAGCATTTT.

The chain uses TRBV7-2 and TRBJ2-2; 7 nucleotides align to TRBD2. Germline trimming cut 5 bases from V and 0 bases from J; bases unmatched to any gene: 9. The CDR3 loop spans 17 amino acids. From germline, CDR1 is SGHTA and CDR2 FQGNSA. CDR3 nucleotides: TGTGCCAGCAGCATCCTTGGGGGAGGGCCGAACACCGGGGAGCTGTTTTTT. Amino acid sequence: CASSILGGGPNTGELFF.

This clonotype has only a few counts. The V gene is TRBV19, the J gene TRBJ2-1; 9 nucleotides match TRBD1. The CDR3 totals 15 residues. Germline values: CDR1 LNHDA, CDR2 SQIVND (reference sequence). After removal of 6 bases from V and 2 bases from J, the junction contained 5 bases not matched to a gene. CDR3 sequence: CASSVTGGAYNEQFF. As DNA, the CDR3 is TGTGCCAGTAGCGTCACAGGGGGCGCCTACAATGAGCAGTTCTTC.

This clonotype was picked up many times. The chain recombines TRBV28 with TRBJ1-6; D may be TRBD1 (5 bases). Germline values: CDR1 MDHEN, CDR2 SYDVKM. V was cut by 5 bases and J by 3 bases, with 11 bases left in between. This CDR3 has 15 residues. The CDR3 nucleotides read TGTGCCAGCAGTCAGCTCGGGGGCTATAATTCACCCCTCCACTTT. Translated, it gives CASSQLGGYNSPLHF.

This clonotype was found a few times. The chain joins TRBV11-1 to TRBJ2-7, with D unclear. In germline, CDR1 is SGHAT, CDR2 FQDESV (reference sequence). The CDR3 has 14 amino acids. V shed 4 bases and J shed 3 bases, with 13 bases lying between them. CDR3 loop: CASSYANEIYEQYV. CDR3 coding DNA: TGTGCCAGCAGCTACGCGAACGAGATCTACGAGCAGTACGTC.

Ten or more counts support this clonotype. The V and J genes are TRBV4-2 and TRBJ2-1; D remains unclear. CDR1 LGHNA and CDR2 YNFKEQ come from the germline V gene. CDR3 length equals 14 residues. V was cut by 0 bases and J by 12 bases, with 15 bases left in between. The CDR3 reads CASSQELSPKSQFF. The CDR3 nucleotides read TGTGCCAGCAGCCAAGAGCTGTCTCCGAAGTCGCAGTTCTTC.

This clonotype was observed many times. The rearrangement uses TRBV5-1 and TRBJ2-7, with TRBD1 identical over 9 bases. The V gene's germline CDR1 is SGHRS and CDR2 YFSETQ. The ends lost 0 bases at V and 7 bases at J; junction bases unmatched: 8. The CDR3 extends over 15 amino acids. CDR3 sequence (DNA): TGCGCCAGCAGCTTGGGGGGACAGGGAACGCGAGAGCAGTACTTC. It translates to CASSLGGQGTREQYF.

The gene calls are TRBV10-3 and TRBJ2-2; 7 nucleotides line up with TRBD2. The CDR3 sequence is 17 residues long. V lost 4 bases to trimming and J lost 3 bases; unmatched junction nucleotides: 11. Germline V gene lookup returns CDR1 ENHRY and CDR2 SYGVKD. The CDR3 here is CAISVNKGLADTGELFF. CDR3 sequence (DNA): TGTGCCATCAGTGTTAATAAAGGGCTAGCGGACACCGGGGAGCTGTTTTTT.

This clonotype has only a few counts. This chain joins TRBV7-9 and TRBJ1-2; TRBD1 is a possible D gene (6 bases). In germline, CDR1 is SEHNR, CDR2 FQNEAQ (reference sequence). CDR3 length: 16 amino acids. Trimming took 1 base from V and 2 from J, leaving 14 bases between them. DNA of the CDR3: TGTGCCAGCAGCTTAGACCAGAACAGGGCCAACTATGGCTACACCTTC. It encodes CASSLDQNRANYGYTF.

This clonotype was seen at least ten times. This rearrangement joins TRBV6-5 to TRBJ1-1; the match to TRBD1 covers 9 bases. CDR3 length: 12 residues. Germline values: CDR1 MNHEY, CDR2 SVGAGI. J gave up 6 bases and V 11 bases, and 7 bases lay outside the gene matches. This CDR3 is CASGTGSPEAFF. The CDR3 bases are TGTGCCTCCGGGACAGGGAGTCCTGAAGCTTTCTTT.

The table lists this clonotype with many counts. The chain couples TRBV12-3 or TRBV12-4 to TRBJ2-2, with 7 bases matching TRBD1. V trimming: 3 bases; J trimming: 3 bases; junction bases outside the gene matches: 10. This CDR3 region has 17 residues. Here the CDR3 DNA reads TGTGCCAGCAGTTTTCCTCCCCGGGACAGCTACACCGGGGAGCTGTTTTTT. Residues: CASSFPPRDSYTGELFF.

This chain uses TRBV2 with TRBJ1-5, with D possibly TRBD1 on 5 matching bases. The CDR3 spans 15 residues. V was shortened by 4 bases and J by 1 base, with 11 bases between the two germline ends. Germline assignment: CDR1 SNHLY and CDR2 FYNNEI. The CDR3 DNA reads as TGTGCCAGCAGTGCAGGGAAGGCGAGCAATCAGCCCCAGCATTTT. Translated, it gives CASSAGKASNQPQHF.

This clonotype has only a few counts. The chain has TRBV28 and TRBJ1-1; 10 positions match TRBD1. Germline V gene lookup returns CDR1 MDHEN and CDR2 SYDVKM. Trimming removed 4 bases from V and 2 bases from J; junction bases left unmatched: 13. CDR3 length: 18 amino acids. This CDR3 is CASSSTRQGAGRNTEAFF. The DNA of the CDR3 is TGTGCCAGCAGTTCCACCAGACAGGGGGCCGGAAGAAACACTGAAGCTTTCTTT.

This clonotype has a count of ten or more. V gene TRBV18 combines with J gene TRBJ2-2; 8 bases are shared with TRBD1. The CDR3 length is 14 residues. Per the germline V gene, CDR1 is KGHSH and CDR2 is LQKENI. Germline trimming cut 8 bases from V and 4 bases from J; bases unmatched to any gene: 6. The CDR3 loop reads CASTPTGATGELFF. CDR3 in DNA: TGTGCCAGCACCCCGACAGGGGCCACCGGGGAGCTGTTTTTT.

The chain links TRBV28 to TRBJ2-7; no definite D call. Germline CDR1 is MDHEN and CDR2 is SYDVKM. V was shortened by 2 bases and J by 1 base, with 9 bases between the two germline ends. The CDR3 runs to 14 residues. The DNA of the CDR3 is TGTGCCAGCAGTTTAGGGCAGCGATCCTACGAGCAGTACTTC. Translation gives CASSLGQRSYEQYF.

The chain combines TRBV5-6 with TRBJ2-7; tentative D call: TRBD1 (6 bases). V dropped 1 base and J dropped 2 bases, with 10 bases sitting between them. Germline V gives CDR1 SGHDT, CDR2 YYEEEE. CDR3 length equals 14 residues. CDR3 bases: TGTGCCAGCAGCTTGCCAGGGGCGGCCTACGAGCAGTACGTC. Translating it yields CASSLPGAAYEQYV.

The DNA of the CDR3 is TGTGCCAGCACTCATGCCGGACAGGGACGGCAGTACGTC. This codes for CASTHAGQGRQYV. The rearrangement joins TRBV6-6 to TRBJ2-7, with 8 positions matching TRBD1. This CDR3 is 13 amino acids long. The germline V gene encodes CDR1 MNHNY and CDR2 SVGAGI (reference sequence). With V trimmed by 7 bases and J by 9 bases, 11 bases remained unmatched.

At least ten counts were recorded for this clonotype. This chain uses TRBV28 with TRBJ1-5, with a tentative D call TRBD1 (5 bases). CDR1 and CDR2 from the germline V gene are MDHEN and SYDVKM. V was cut by 7 bases and J by 3 bases, with 13 bases left in between. The CDR3 is 14 amino acids. The CDR3 here is CASTPQGINQPQHF. The CDR3 DNA reads as TGTGCCAGCACCCCTCAGGGAATCAATCAGCCCCAGCATTTT. The whole variable domain, filled in from reference TRBV28 and TRBJ1-5, reads DVKVTQSSRYLVKRTGEKVFLECVQDMDHENMFWYRQDPGLGLRLIYFSYDVKMKEKGDIPEGYSVSREKKERFSLILESASTNQTSMYLCASTPQGINQPQHFGDGTRLSIL.

This clonotype was recorded many times. This rearrangement joins TRBV20-1 to TRBJ2-7; possibly TRBD1 for D (5 bases). V lost 0 bases and J 3 bases, leaving 9 bases between the germline ends. The CDR3 has 13 residues. CDR1 is DFQATT, CDR2 SNEGSKA, per germline (reference sequence). As DNA, the CDR3 is TGCAGTGCTAGAGACGACAGCTTCTACGAGCAGTACTTC. Encoded protein: CSARDDSFYEQYF.

The chain recombines TRBV12-3 or TRBV12-4 with TRBJ1-2, with D possibly being TRBD1 (6 bases). V lost 10 bases, J lost 4 bases, and 19 bases lay in between. This CDR3 spans 14 amino acids. This chain's CDR3 is CATRGEGEPYGYTF. CDR3 coding DNA: TGTGCCACTCGCGGGGAGGGGGAACCCTATGGCTACACCTTC.

The rearrangement joins TRBV6-1 to TRBJ1-2; D might be TRBD1 (5 bases). This CDR3 spans 13 amino acids. Germline CDR1 reads MNHNS; CDR2 reads SASEGT. Deletions cut 3 bases from V and 4 bases from J, with 9 bases between. CDR3 in amino acids: CASSERDLYGYTF. In DNA, the CDR3 is TGTGCCAGCAGTGAGAGGGACCTCTATGGCTACACCTTC.

V is TRBV18 and J is TRBJ1-1; weak D call: TRBD1 (5 bases). V lost 3 bases and J lost 1, with 15 bases in between. The V gene's germline CDR1 is KGHSH and CDR2 LQKENI. The CDR3 is 16 amino acids. The CDR3 region has the DNA TGTGCCAGCTCACCGCGTCAGGGTGAGGGGAACACTGAAGCTTTCTTT. Residues: CASSPRQGEGNTEAFF.

For this clonotype: This may arise from a read error, as a much more abundant clone is one base away. The chain joins TRBV29-1 to TRBJ2-3; 7 bases agree with TRBD1. The J call may be wrong; the DNA end is better matched by TRBJ1-5. CDR3 size: 15 residues. Germline-derived CDR1 and CDR2 are SQVTM and ANQGSEA. This chain's CDR3 is CSVEEGGTDQDTQHF. The CDR3 DNA is TGCAGCGTTGAAGAAGGAGGGACAGACCAAGATACGCAGCATTTT.

This clonotype was seen many times. This chain links TRBV27 with TRBJ1-2; possibly TRBD1 for D (5 bases). The germline CDR1 and CDR2 sequences are MNHEY and SMNVEV (reference sequence). V lost 6 bases and J 5 bases, leaving 19 bases between the germline ends. The CDR3 contains 15 residues. The CDR3 sequence is CASSASAGNSYGYTF. The CDR3 DNA reads TGTGCCAGCAGCGCTTCCGCAGGGAACTCATATGGCTACACCTTC.

In this sample, this clonotype turned up a few times. The chain combines TRBV20-1 with TRBJ1-6, with 8 nucleotides matching TRBD1. Germline V CDR1 and CDR2: DFQATT, SNEGSKA (reference sequence). V lost 3 bases to trimming and J lost 3 bases; unmatched junction nucleotides: 19. This CDR3 has 20 amino acids. CDR3 nucleotides: TGCAGTGCTAGGAGAGGCGGGCCGGGACAGGACCTTTACTATAATTCACCCCTCCACTTT. Amino acid sequence: CSARRGGPGQDLYYNSPLHF.

Worth noting for this clonotype: Lacking the conserved final phenylalanine or tryptophan, this CDR3 likely reflects a read error. The rearrangement joins TRBV3-1 to TRBJ1-1; D is perhaps TRBD1 (5 bases). Germline V gene data show CDR1 as LGHDT and CDR2 as YNNKEL (reference sequence). CDR3 length: 13 amino acids. V was trimmed by 6 bases and J by 5 bases, leaving 13 bases between them. The DNA of the CDR3 is TGTGCCAGCAGTTTAATTGAGGGGACTGAAGCTTTCCTT. It yields the protein CASSLIEGTEAFL.

This clonotype has just a few counts. Germline and junction disagree at one end, which may indicate a read error. The chain has TRBV30 and TRBJ1-4; D perhaps matches TRBD1 (5 bases). Germline CDR1 is GTSNPN and CDR2 is SVGIG (reference sequence). There are 13 residues in the CDR3. This chain's CDR3 is CAWTPNPGPPSDF. In DNA form, the CDR3 reads TGTGCCTGGACTCCAAATCCGGGACCCCCCAGCGATTTT. The entire variable domain, with the rest obtained from reference TRBV30 and TRBJ1-4, is as follows: SQTIHQWPATLVQPVGSPLSLECTVEGTSNPNLYWYRQAAGRGLQLLFYSVGIGQISSEVPQNLSASRPQDRQFILSSKKLLLSDSGFYLCAWTPNPGPPSDFGSGTQLSVL.

In this sample, this clonotype turned up a few times. This chain links TRBV12-3 or TRBV12-4 with TRBJ2-1; perhaps TRBD2 as D (6 bases). V lost 2 bases and J 0 bases, leaving 11 bases between the germline ends. The CDR3 runs to 16 residues. In DNA, the CDR3 is TGTGCCAGCAGTTTAAGGAGGGGAAGCTCCTACAATGAGCAGTTCTTC. It translates to CASSLRRGSSYNEQFF.